Below are 32 T cell receptor beta chains sequenced from a single sample in a study of cytomegalovirus exposure and HLA in healthy donors. Only in-frame clones appear in the TCRdb table, and some are missing; sequencing was by immunoSEQ multiplex PCR. The sample yields 150,000 to 200,000 clones, approximately 96% seen once. Specimen: PBMCs. Receptor source: a woman between 18 and 29 years old in good health and CMV-seronegative.

This chain links TRBV25-1 with TRBJ2-7; 8 bases are a match to TRBD2. Per the germline V gene, CDR1 is MGHDK and CDR2 is SYGVNS. V shed 2 bases, J shed 6 bases, and the junction held 15 bases outside the gene matches. The CDR3 totals 17 residues. For the CDR3, the DNA is TGTGCCAGCAGTGAAAGGGTGGGGACTAGTCGAGCGGGCGAGCAGTACTTC. Translated, it gives CASSERVGTSRAGEQYF.

The chain couples TRBV18 to TRBJ2-5; the match to TRBD1 covers 7 bases. Germline V lookup: CDR1 KGHSH, CDR2 LQKENI. The CDR3 contains 14 residues. Trimming removed 3 bases from V and 7 bases from J; junction bases left unmatched: 8. In DNA form, the CDR3 reads TGTGCCAGCTCACCTTTGGACAGGTCTGGGACCCAGTACTTC. Translation: CASSPLDRSGTQYF. The full variable domain, with the rest looked up from reference TRBV18 and TRBJ2-5, is NAGVMQNPRHLVRRRGQEARLRCSPMKGHSHVYWYRQLPEEGLKFMVYLQKENIIDESGMPKERFSAEFPKEGPSILRIQQVVRGDSAAYFCASSPLDRSGTQYFGPGTRLLVL.

The chain uses TRBV4-1 and TRBJ2-5; 7 bases line up with TRBD2. There are 19 residues in the CDR3. Looked up from germline, CDR1 is MGHRA and CDR2 is YSYEKL. With 2 bases clipped from V and 3 bases from J, the junction kept 18 bases outside the gene matches. CDR3 in DNA: TGCGCCAGCAGCCAACCCGTTCCAAGACTAGCAGTCGCTGAAGAGACCCAGTACTTC. Protein sequence: CASSQPVPRLAVAEETQYF.

The chain uses TRBV6-1 and TRBJ2-1, with TRBD2 identical over 9 bases. The CDR3 is 16 residues long. Per the germline V gene, CDR1 is MNHNS and CDR2 is SASEGT. After removal of 0 bases from V and 8 bases from J, the junction contained 8 bases not matched to a gene. The CDR3 DNA reads as TGTGCCAGCAGTGAAGCGGGGACGGGACTAGCAGATGAGCAGTTCTTC. It specifies CASSEAGTGLADEQFF.

The J gene is TRBJ2-7, the V gene TRBV6-5, with TRBD1 matching over 10 bases. From germline, CDR1 is MNHEY and CDR2 SVGAGI. The CDR3 loop spans 14 amino acids. V shed 5 bases, J shed 3 bases, and the junction held 4 bases outside the gene matches. For the CDR3, the DNA is TGTGCCAGCAGTGAACGGGACAGGGGCTACGAGCAGTACTTC. Its translation: CASSERDRGYEQYF.

The CDR3 spells CATSRSRTSGAYTQYF. CDR3 in DNA: TGTGCCACCAGCAGAAGCCGGACTAGCGGGGCGTATACGCAGTATTTT. The chain combines TRBV15 with TRBJ2-3; the match to TRBD2 covers 12 bases. The germline CDR1 and CDR2 sequences are LNHNV and YYDKDF (reference sequence). The CDR3 totals 16 residues. Trimming cost V 2 bases and J 7 bases; bases outside gene matches: 7.

V is TRBV5-4 and J is TRBJ1-1, with 8 bases identical to TRBD1. The germline V gene has CDR1 SGHNT and CDR2 YYREEE (reference sequence). The CDR3 totals 16 residues. Germline trimming cut 3 bases from V and 0 bases from J; bases unmatched to any gene: 7. The CDR3 sequence: CASSSPGTGMNTEAFF. In DNA, the CDR3 is TGTGCCAGCAGCTCGCCTGGGACAGGCATGAACACTGAAGCTTTCTTT. Full variable domain (outside the CDR3, taken from reference TRBV5-4 and TRBJ1-1): ETGVTQSPTHLIKTRGQQVTLRCSSQSGHNTVSWYQQALGQGPQFIFQYYREEENGRGNFPPRFSGLQFPNYSSELNVNALELDDSALYLCASSSPGTGMNTEAFFGQGTRLTVV.

This chain links TRBV5-1 with TRBJ1-3; maybe TRBD1 (5 bases). V lost 3 bases and J 4 bases, leaving 14 bases between the germline ends. This CDR3 has 15 amino acids. Per the germline V gene, CDR1 is SGHRS and CDR2 is YFSETQ. The CDR3 nucleotides are TGCGCCAGCAGCTCTACAGGCGCGGCGGGAAACACCATATATTTT. Translation gives CASSSTGAAGNTIYF.

This chain uses TRBV6-5 with TRBJ1-6, with D possibly matching TRBD1 (6 bases). The CDR3 is 14 amino acids. V lost 7 bases and J 9 bases, leaving 16 bases between the germline ends. In germline, CDR1 is MNHEY, CDR2 SVGAGI. The CDR3 region has the DNA TGTGCCAGCACCACAGGGCAGGATCGTTCACCCCTCCACTTT. As protein: CASTTGQDRSPLHF.

The rearrangement links TRBV7-2 to TRBJ2-3, with 9 bases aligning to TRBD2. With V trimmed by 5 bases and J by 2 bases, 11 bases remained unmatched. The CDR3 length is 17 residues. CDR1 and CDR2 from the germline V gene are SGHTA and FQGNSA. DNA for the CDR3: TGTGCCAGCAGCCCCCAGGGGCGGGGGGGCTCCACAGATACGCAGTATTTT. It translates to CASSPQGRGGSTDTQYF.

The genes are TRBV6-1 and TRBJ2-7; D perhaps matches TRBD1 (5 bases). The CDR3 runs 14 residues. Trimming stripped 4 bases from V and 4 bases from J, with 14 bases between. CDR1 and CDR2 (germline): MNHNS, SASEGT. CDR3: CASSGQPSSYEQYF. DNA for the CDR3: TGTGCCAGCAGTGGACAGCCCAGCTCTTACGAGCAGTACTTC.

This rearrangement joins TRBV7-9 to TRBJ1-1; D is unresolved. Trimming pared 2 bases from V and 0 bases from J, leaving 10 bases between. There are 15 residues in the CDR3. Germline loops: CDR1 SEHNR, CDR2 FQNEAQ (reference sequence). The CDR3: CASSLPREMNTEAFF. In DNA form, the CDR3 reads TGTGCCAGCAGCTTACCTCGGGAGATGAACACTGAAGCTTTCTTT.

The chain joins TRBV6-1 to TRBJ1-2; no clear D gene. CDR3 length: 14 residues. Germline values: CDR1 MNHNS, CDR2 SASEGT. Deletions cut 7 bases from V and 2 bases from J, with 14 bases between. This CDR3 reads CASNSPQANYGYTF. CDR3 sequence (DNA): TGTGCCAGCAATTCCCCTCAGGCCAACTATGGCTACACCTTC.

This clone appeared a single time. The chain carries TRBV19 and TRBJ1-5; 9 bases are shared with TRBD1. This CDR3 spans 16 amino acids. In germline, CDR1 is LNHDA, CDR2 SQIVND (reference sequence). V was clipped by 3 bases and J by 6 bases; unmatched bases: 9. The CDR3 here is CASSIGGQGRSQPQHF. DNA for the CDR3: TGTGCCAGTAGTATTGGGGGACAGGGCAGGAGTCAGCCCCAGCATTTT. Complete variable domain (other parts from reference TRBV19 and TRBJ1-5): DGGITQSPKYLFRKEGQNVTLSCEQNLNHDAMYWYRQDPGQGLRLIYYSQIVNDFQKGDIAEGYSVSREKKESFPLTVTSAQKNPTAFYLCASSIGGQGRSQPQHFGDGTRLSIL.

The J gene is TRBJ2-4, the V gene TRBV27, with a possible D match to TRBD1 (7 bases). CDR1 and CDR2 from the germline V gene are MNHEY and SMNVEV (reference sequence). The CDR3 has 15 residues. Trimming removed 6 bases at V and 5 bases at J, with 17 bases between. In DNA form, the CDR3 reads TGTGCCAGCAGCCCGCGCGGGACAGTCGAAAACATTCAGTACTTC. It yields the protein CASSPRGTVENIQYF.

The chain is built from TRBV29-1 and TRBJ1-3; D is uncertain. V lost 2 bases and J lost 7, with 6 bases in between. This CDR3 region has 11 residues. The germline gives CDR1 SQVTM, CDR2 ANQGSEA. DNA for the CDR3: TGCAGCGTTGAACGAGGGAACACCATATATTTT. Its protein product is CSVERGNTIYF.

This clone was counted once. The chain links TRBV7-9 to TRBJ1-1; D is unresolved. The CDR3 contains 14 residues. Between the trimmed V and J ends, which lost 2 bases and 3 bases, there was a span of 10 bases. Germline loops: CDR1 SEHNR, CDR2 FQNEAQ (reference sequence). In DNA form, the CDR3 reads TGTGCCAGCAGCTTACCCTTGAGCGACACTGAAGCTTTCTTT. Translating it yields CASSLPLSDTEAFF.

The chain joins TRBV27 to TRBJ2-1; D remains unclear. Germline CDR1 is MNHEY and CDR2 is SMNVEV (reference sequence). This CDR3 is built from 12 residues. Trimming took off 6 bases at V and 8 bases at J, with 11 bases between the two ends. CDR3 sequence reads: CASSPTYYEQFF. As DNA, the CDR3 is TGTGCCAGCAGCCCCACCTATTATGAGCAGTTCTTC.

The CDR3 loop is CASSEELPNYGYTF. The CDR3 region has the DNA TGTGCCAGCAGTGAAGAGCTACCTAACTATGGCTACACCTTC. V is TRBV6-1 and J is TRBJ1-2; no reliable D call. The CDR3 length is 14 residues. The V end lost 1 base, the J end lost 0 bases, and 6 bases lay between the germline ends. Germline V CDR1 and CDR2: MNHNS, SASEGT.

This chain joins TRBV5-6 and TRBJ1-1, with 9 bases matching TRBD1. Trimming removed 0 bases from V and 5 bases from J; junction bases left unmatched: 17. This CDR3 contains 19 residues. Germline CDR1 and CDR2: SGHDT and YYEEEE. CDR3 DNA: TGTGCCAGCAGCTTGGCCGGGTACAGGGGGCCCGCAGGTCGGACTGAAGCTTTCTTT. Encoded protein: CASSLAGYRGPAGRTEAFF.

This clone was recorded once. This chain joins TRBV21-1 and TRBJ2-7; TRBD2, the table's D call, was not compared with the DNA. TRBV21-1 is designated a pseudogene. The CDR3 has 15 amino acids. The DNA of the CDR3 is TGTGCCAGCAGCAAAAGGCACGGGTTCTCCTACGAGCAGTACTTC. As protein: CASSKRHGFSYEQYF.

This sequence joins TRBV11-1 and TRBJ1-4; 7 bases are shared with TRBD1. V gave up 3 bases and J gave up 7 bases; unmatched junction bases: 2. This CDR3 has 13 amino acids. Germline loops: CDR1 SGHAT, CDR2 FQDESV (reference sequence). The CDR3 DNA is TGTGCCAGCAGCTTCGACAGGGCTGAAAAACTGTTTTTT. Its translation: CASSFDRAEKLFF.

The gene calls are TRBV18 and TRBJ1-1, with 7 bases lining up with TRBD1. Germline CDR1 and CDR2: KGHSH and LQKENI. The CDR3 contains 14 residues. V shed 7 bases, J shed 1 base, and the junction held 6 bases outside the gene matches. CDR3 amino acids: CASWPGQQNTEAFF. In nucleotides, the CDR3 is TGTGCCAGCTGGCCGGGACAGCAGAACACTGAAGCTTTCTTT.

This chain links TRBV27 with TRBJ1-1; D is possibly TRBD1 (6 bases). Germline V gives CDR1 MNHEY, CDR2 SMNVEV (reference sequence). The CDR3 is 14 amino acids. V was clipped by 3 bases and J by 4 bases, with 12 bases between them. The CDR3 loop reads CASSLMRGSTEAFF. The CDR3 DNA reads TGTGCCAGCAGTTTGATGAGGGGGAGCACTGAAGCTTTCTTT.

The rearrangement joins TRBV7-9 to TRBJ2-7; 11 bases match TRBD1. Trimming at V came to 3 bases and at J to 5 bases, leaving 9 bases not matched to a gene. Per the germline V gene, CDR1 is SEHNR and CDR2 is FQNEAQ (reference sequence). This CDR3 spans 16 amino acids. The CDR3 bases are TGTGCCAGCAGCTTCGCCCGGACAGGGGGCCTAAACGAGCAGTACTTC. It is translated as CASSFARTGGLNEQYF.

The chain employs TRBV5-1 and TRBJ2-3, with 7 positions matching TRBD1. The CDR3 sequence is 15 residues long. V dropped 4 bases and J dropped 5; count of bases not matched to a gene: 10. Germline loops: CDR1 SGHRS, CDR2 YFSETQ. This CDR3 is CASSLRTGEVDTQYF. For the CDR3, the DNA is TGCGCCAGCAGCCTAAGGACAGGTGAAGTAGATACGCAGTATTTT.

This clone was counted a few times. The V and J genes are TRBV7-8 and TRBJ1-3, with 8 bases lining up with TRBD1. CDR1 is SGHVS and CDR2 is FQNEAQ in the germline V gene. With V trimmed by 4 bases and J by 7 bases, 12 bases remained unmatched. The CDR3 has 16 amino acids. CDR3 sequence (DNA): TGTGCCAGCAGCTCGCCTCCGGACAGGGATCGGAACACCATATATTTT. Protein sequence: CASSSPPDRDRNTIYF. The whole variable domain, remainder taken from reference TRBV7-8 and TRBJ1-3, is GAGVSQSPRYKVAKRGQDVALRCDPISGHVSLFWYQQALGQGPEFLTYFQNEAQLDKSGLPSDRFFAERPEGSVSTLKIQRTQQEDSAVYLCASSSPPDRDRNTIYFGEGSWLTVV.

This rearrangement joins TRBV29-1 to TRBJ2-1; 11 nucleotides line up with TRBD2. CDR1 and CDR2 from the germline V gene are SQVTM and ANQGSEA. Trimming removed 3 bases from V and 12 bases from J; junction bases left unmatched: 10. The CDR3 extends over 14 amino acids. The CDR3 sequence: CSVEGTSGSLGQFF. Written as DNA, the CDR3 is TGCAGCGTTGAGGGGACTAGCGGATCCTTGGGGCAGTTCTTC.

The rearrangement uses TRBV9 and TRBJ1-2; 10 bases are shared with TRBD1. The CDR3 loop spans 15 amino acids. Trimming took 2 bases from V and 8 from J; bases not matched to a gene: 9. Germline V gene lookup returns CDR1 SGDLS and CDR2 YYNGEE. For the CDR3, the DNA is TGTGCCAGCAGCGTGACAGGGGGCACCGGTGGGGGCTACACCTTC. It is translated as CASSVTGGTGGGYTF. Variable domain in full (rest from reference TRBV9 and TRBJ1-2): DSGVTQTPKHLITATGQRVTLRCSPRSGDLSVYWYQQSLDQGLQFLIQYYNGEERAKGNILERFSAQQFPDLHSELNLSSLELGDSALYFCASSVTGGTGGGYTFGSGTRLTVV.

This chain uses TRBV6-5 with TRBJ2-5; 7 bases align to TRBD2. The CDR3 is 15 amino acids. The germline CDR1 and CDR2 sequences are MNHEY and SVGAGI. The V gene end was trimmed by 6 bases and the J gene end by 4 bases; junction bases not matched to a gene: 11. CDR3: CASRPGGGASETQYF. CDR3 DNA: TGTGCCAGCAGGCCCGGGGGAGGGGCCTCAGAGACCCAGTACTTC.

The table lists this clone with a count of one. The rearrangement uses TRBV5-1 and TRBJ2-1; 13 bases align to TRBD2. CDR1 is SGHRS and CDR2 is YFSETQ in the germline V gene. V lost 1 base and J lost 9; bases outside the gene matches: 7. This CDR3 comprises 16 residues. CDR3 DNA: TGCGCCAGCAGCTTGTACACTAGCGGGGGGGCCATTGAGCAGTTCTTC. Translating gives CASSLYTSGGAIEQFF.

The chain links TRBV19 to TRBJ1-5, with D maybe TRBD1 (5 bases). CDR1 and CDR2 (germline): LNHDA, SQIVND (reference sequence). V was trimmed by 6 bases and J by 1 base, leaving 13 bases between them. CDR3 length: 15 residues. The CDR3 sequence: CASSIRTQSNQPQHF. The CDR3 DNA is TGTGCCAGTAGCATAAGGACACAGAGCAATCAGCCCCAGCATTTT.